A selection of T cell receptor beta chains follows, all from one sample in a study of T-cell reconstitution after alpha-beta-depleted transplantation in children. One entry per CDR3 protein, called by TCRdb with MiXCR from the PCR reads. Of about 980,000 distinct CDR3 sequences listed, 25% to 30% were seen once; the top ten hold around 30%. The starting material was PBMCs, mostly from graft donor cells, obtained 360 days after TCRalphabeta/CD19-depleted stem cell transplant. The receptors stem from a boy under two years old who had a stem cell transplant for SCID, so the T cells may come from the graft donor. Both conserved end residues are part of each CDR3. The D gene is left open where the match is weak. A row's size may be missing; if present it is once, few, many or a size class.

V	size	D	J	DNA	CDR3
TRBV4-1	-	TRBD1	TRBJ1-2	TGCGCCAGCAGCCAATACCGACAGGGTGACTATGGCTACACCTTC	CASSQYRQGDYGYTF
TRBV28	few	-	TRBJ2-3	TGTGCCAGCAGTTATCAAGATACGCAGTATTTT	CASSYQDTQYF
TRBV14	many	-	TRBJ2-5	TGTGCCAGCAGCCGGACAGCCCAAGAGACCCAGTACTTC	CASSRTAQETQYF
TRBV6-5	-	-	TRBJ2-2	TGTGCCAGCTTCTCCACCGGGGAGCTGTTTTTT	CASFSTGELFF
TRBV6-5	-	-	TRBJ1-2	TGTGCCAGCAGTTACTCCACAGGTGCTCTCTATGGCTACACCTTC	CASSYSTGALYGYTF
TRBV6-1	-	TRBD2	TRBJ2-1	TGTGCCAGCAGTGTTAGCGGGGGGGCCTCTGAGCAGTTCTTC	CASSVSGGASEQFF
TRBV6-1	-	-	TRBJ1-4	TGTGCCAGCAGCGAAATCATCCCCGCAACTAATGAAAAACTGTTTTTT	CASSEIIPATNEKLFF
TRBV3-1	-	TRBD1	TRBJ1-3	TGTGCCTGCACCCTATACTTGACAGGGACACCCTCTGGAAACACCATATATTTT	CACTLYLTGTPSGNTIYF
TRBV4-2	-	TRBD1	TRBJ2-3	TGTGCCAGCAGCCCGAATAATGGACAGGGAACAGATACGCAGTATTTT	CASSPNNGQGTDTQYF
TRBV29-1	few	-	TRBJ2-6	TGCAGCGTTCAGGCTTCTGGGGCCAACGTCCTGACTTTC	CSVQASGANVLTF
TRBV20-1	few	-	TRBJ2-1	TGCAGTGCTGCTCCGGGACTCGGGCCGTTCTTC	CSAAPGLGPFF
TRBV7-2	-	TRBD2	TRBJ2-1	TGTGCCAGCAGCTACCGGAGCGGGGGGCTCTTCAATGAGCAGTTCTTC	CASSYRSGGLFNEQFF
TRBV20-1	few	-	TRBJ2-1	TGCAGAGGTGGCAATGAGCAGTTCTTC	CRGGNEQFF
TRBV20-1	few	-	TRBJ1-1	TGCAGTGCACCCCAGGGATTCACTGAAGCTTTCTTT	CSAPQGFTEAFF
TRBV3-1	few	TRBD2	TRBJ2-5	TGTGCCAGCAGCCAAGTCCTAGCGGGGGGCCCCCCCAGAGGAGAGACCCAGTACTTC	CASSQVLAGGPPRGETQYF
TRBV5-1	-	TRBD2	TRBJ2-3	TGCGCCAGCAGCTCTCTAGCGGCCACAGATACGCAGTATTTT	CASSSLAATDTQYF
TRBV25-1	-	TRBD1	TRBJ2-7	TGTGCCAGCAGTGCCCCCGGGACAGCGGCCTGGGAGCAGTACTTC	CASSAPGTAAWEQYF
TRBV4-3	few	-	TRBJ1-1	TGCGCCAGCAGCCAAGATCTTGGAAACAAGGGGCGAGCTTTCTTT	CASSQDLGNKGRAFF
TRBV12-3/TRBV12-4	-	-	TRBJ2-1	TGTGCCAGCAGTAGGGAAGAAGGCTCCTACAATGAGCAGTTCTTC	CASSREEGSYNEQFF
TRBV12-3/TRBV12-4	many	-	TRBJ2-5	TGTGCCAGCAGCCCGGGGGCGCTATTAGGCCAAGAGACCCAGTACTTC	CASSPGALLGQETQYF
TRBV24-1	-	-	TRBJ2-2	TGTGCCACCAGTGATTTCCCCGACAGGGAGGGCACCGGGGAGCTGTTTTTT	CATSDFPDREGTGELFF
TRBV3-1	-	-	TRBJ2-3	TGTGCCAGCAGCCTCGGGGGAATCCTCTCAGATACGCAGTATTTT	CASSLGGILSDTQYF
TRBV27	few	-	TRBJ2-7	TGTGCCAGCAGTTTATCGATACTGGCAGCCCCCACCGAGCAGTACTTC	CASSLSILAAPTEQYF
TRBV5-1	-	-	TRBJ2-2	TGCGCCAGCAGTCTCAGGGCGGGCACCGGGGAGCTGTTTTTT	CASSLRAGTGELFF
TRBV7-8	-	TRBD2	TRBJ2-1	TGTGCCAGCAGCTTGCGGGGCGGGGGGCCCCTGTTCTCCTACAATGAGCAGTTCTTC	CASSLRGGGPLFSYNEQFF
TRBV29-1	-	-	TRBJ1-2	TGCAGCGTTGATATAATCACAGGGCGGCGGTTTGGCTACACCTTC	CSVDIITGRRFGYTF
TRBV15	-	TRBD1	TRBJ1-5	TGTGCCACCAGCAGAGATCGAGGGGGCGGCAATCAGCCCCAGCATTTT	CATSRDRGGGNQPQHF